Following are 22 T cell receptor beta chains from one sample sequenced in a study of identifying expanded T cells in peripheral blood. Sequencing was performed with immunoSEQ multiplex PCR; in TCRdb, only in-frame clones are kept and a portion is missing. The sample lists around 100,000 clones, approximately 89% seen once, with over 12% in the top ten. Sequences were obtained from blood. These TCRs come from a person between 18 and 75 years old in good health.

This chain joins TRBV9 and TRBJ2-5; D perhaps matches TRBD1 (8 bases). V was clipped by 4 bases and J by 3 bases, with 16 bases between them. This CDR3 is built from 15 residues. The germline CDR1 and CDR2 sequences are SGDLS and YYNGEE. The CDR3 reads CASSPRTGREETQYF. The CDR3, as DNA: TGTGCCAGCAGCCCCCGGACAGGGAGGGAAGAGACCCAGTACTTC.

Only a few counts were recorded for this clone. A read error is likely, as this CDR3 ends without the conserved phenylalanine or tryptophan. It is unclear where the CDR3 begins or ends on the DNA, so no DNA is shown, and the CDR3 is as TCRdb lists it. This chain links TRBV15 with TRBJ1-3. The germline gives CDR1 LNHNV, CDR2 YYDKDF (reference sequence). The CDR3 spans 12 amino acids, including both terminal residues. The CDR3 sequence: CATSRDWDSLRL.

The V gene is TRBV7-2, the J gene TRBJ2-5; TRBD2 might be the D (6 bases). Germline V lookup: CDR1 SGHTA, CDR2 FQGNSA. The CDR3 is 13 amino acids. Deletions cut 5 bases from V and 5 bases from J, with 12 bases between. CDR3 sequence (DNA): TGTGCCAGCAGCCTTAGTGGGGGGGAGACCCAGTACTTC. It codes for CASSLSGGETQYF.

The gene calls are TRBV6-5 and TRBJ1-1; D ambiguous. Germline V lookup: CDR1 MNHEY, CDR2 SVGAGI. The CDR3 extends over 11 amino acids. V was pared by 11 bases and J by 4 bases, with 11 bases between. For the CDR3, the DNA is TGTGCCGTCCGTAAGGCCACTGAAGCTTTCTTT. It translates to CAVRKATEAFF.

This clone is a singleton in its sample. The chain recombines TRBV7-3 with TRBJ2-1, with TRBD2 identical over 9 bases. The CDR3 runs 15 residues. V shed 4 bases and J 5 bases; nucleotides not matched to a gene: 6. Looked up from germline, CDR1 is SGHTA and CDR2 is FQGTGA. The CDR3 DNA follows: TGTGCCAGCAGCTCATTAGCGGGAGCCCACAATGAGCAGTTCTTC. Translating gives CASSSLAGAHNEQFF. Full variable domain (rest looked up from reference TRBV7-3 and TRBJ2-1): GAGVSQTPSNKVTEKGKYVELRCDPISGHTALYWYRQSLGQGPEFLIYFQGTGAADDSGLPNDRFFAVRPEGSVSTLKIQRTERGDSAVYLCASSSLAGAHNEQFFGPGTRLTVL.

The J gene is TRBJ2-3, the V gene TRBV28; 7 bases line up with TRBD2. CDR1 is MDHEN, CDR2 SYDVKM, per germline. V shed 5 bases and J 6 bases; nucleotides not matched to a gene: 20. The CDR3 loop spans 18 amino acids. The CDR3 sequence is CASSTSAEGKHKRDTQYF. DNA of the CDR3: TGTGCCAGCAGTACTAGCGCGGAGGGGAAACACAAACGGGATACGCAGTATTTT.

The gene calls are TRBV5-8 and TRBJ1-5, with no clear D. Trimming removed 1 base at V and 0 bases at J, with 5 bases between. The CDR3 has 14 amino acids. The germline V gene encodes CDR1 SGHTS and CDR2 YDEGEE. In DNA, the CDR3 is TGTGCCAGCAGCTTGTGGGATAGCAATCAGCCCCAGCATTTT. This gives the protein CASSLWDSNQPQHF.

The V and J genes are TRBV7-3 and TRBJ2-5, with D possibly being TRBD1 (5 bases). CDR1 is SGHTA and CDR2 is FQGTGA in the germline V gene. Trimming shortened V by 8 bases and J by 2 bases, and 12 bases separated the two germline ends. This CDR3 contains 13 residues. The CDR3 DNA sequence: TGTGCCAGCGCCCTGGGGCAGCAAGAGACCCAGTACTTC. It yields the protein CASALGQQETQYF.

V and J are TRBV28 and TRBJ1-5, with TRBD1 as a possible D gene (5 bases). The CDR3 has 14 amino acids. V lost 6 bases and J lost 7, with 16 bases in between. Germline V gene data show CDR1 as MDHEN and CDR2 as SYDVKM. CDR3 protein: CASSRNRQSQPQHF. CDR3 coding DNA: TGTGCCAGCAGCCGTAACAGACAGTCCCAGCCCCAGCATTTT. The complete variable domain, with remaining parts taken from reference TRBV28 and TRBJ1-5, reads DVKVTQSSRYLVKRTGEKVFLECVQDMDHENMFWYRQDPGLGLRLIYFSYDVKMKEKGDIPEGYSVSREKKERFSLILESASTNQTSMYLCASSRNRQSQPQHFGDGTRLSIL.

The chain is built from TRBV7-6 and TRBJ1-1; D remains ambiguous. The germline V and J ends were trimmed by 1 base and 5 bases, with 17 bases remaining between them. The CDR3 sequence is 16 residues long. Germline V gene data show CDR1 as SGHVS and CDR2 as FNYEAQ. CDR3 DNA: TGTGCCAGCAGCTTAGGGGCCAGCGCCTTAGGTACTGAAGCTTTCTTT. It codes for CASSLGASALGTEAFF.

This clone was seen a few times. The chain has TRBV10-1 and TRBJ1-3; D is ambiguous. Per germline, CDR1 WNHNN and CDR2 SYGVQD (reference sequence). The V and J ends lost 2 bases and 0 bases respectively, with 8 bases between them. The CDR3 has 15 residues. CDR3 sequence: CASSETRNSGNTIYF. In DNA form, the CDR3 reads TGCGCCAGCAGTGAGACGCGGAACTCTGGAAACACCATATATTTT.

The chain carries TRBV14 and TRBJ2-3; 9 bases are a match to TRBD2. CDR1 and CDR2 (germline): SGHDN, FVKESK. The V segment lost 0 bases and the J segment 3 bases; nucleotides outside the gene matches: 10. The CDR3 consists of 18 residues. The CDR3 bases are TGTGCCAGCAGCCAAGATGCGTCTAGCGGGATGAGAACAGATACGCAGTATTTT. Amino acids: CASSQDASSGMRTDTQYF.

The chain recombines TRBV18 with TRBJ2-7; no clear D gene. CDR3 length: 14 residues. The V gene's germline CDR1 is KGHSH and CDR2 LQKENI. The germline V and J ends were trimmed by 0 bases and 6 bases, with 12 bases remaining between them. This CDR3 is CASSPPVSYGEQYF. The CDR3, as DNA: TGTGCCAGCTCACCACCGGTGTCATATGGCGAGCAGTACTTC.

The chain links TRBV7-9 to TRBJ2-2, with 13 bases matching TRBD2. The CDR3 consists of 17 residues. Germline loops: CDR1 SEHNR, CDR2 FQNEAQ (reference sequence). With 7 bases clipped from V and 3 bases from J, the junction kept 8 bases outside the gene matches. The CDR3 spells CASTNKGLAGDTGELFF. The CDR3 DNA is TGTGCCAGCACCAATAAAGGACTAGCGGGAGACACCGGGGAGCTGTTTTTT.

The J gene is TRBJ2-1, the V gene TRBV9; 12 bases are shared with TRBD2. The CDR3 runs 15 residues. Germline-derived CDR1 and CDR2 are SGDLS and YYNGEE. The V segment lost 4 bases and the J segment 4 bases; nucleotides outside the gene matches: 3. The DNA of the CDR3 is TGTGCCAGCAGCTTAGGGACTAGCGGGTACAATGAGCAGTTCTTC. The encoded protein is CASSLGTSGYNEQFF.

J is TRBJ2-7 and V is TRBV28, with TRBD1 matching over 8 bases. Germline V CDR1 and CDR2: MDHEN, SYDVKM. The CDR3 runs to 15 residues. J was trimmed by 5 bases and V by 0 bases; bases with no gene match: 6. The CDR3, as DNA: TGTGCCAGCAGTTTATGGTCGCAGGGGGCTGACGAGCAGTACTTC. Encoded protein: CASSLWSQGADEQYF.

The genes are TRBV6-6 and TRBJ1-1, with 7 nucleotides matching TRBD1. V was pared by 6 bases and J by 1 base, with 8 bases of the junction left unmatched. The CDR3 sequence is 15 residues long. Germline V gene lookup returns CDR1 MNHNY and CDR2 SVGAGI (reference sequence). CDR3 region: CASRRMTGPNTEAFF. CDR3 DNA sequence: TGTGCCAGCAGACGCATGACAGGGCCGAACACTGAAGCTTTCTTT.

V and J are TRBV9 and TRBJ2-5; 7 bases are a match to TRBD2. With 0 bases clipped from V and 5 bases from J, the junction kept 13 bases outside the gene matches. Per the germline V gene, CDR1 is SGDLS and CDR2 is YYNGEE. The CDR3 is made up of 17 amino acids. CDR3 sequence reads: CASSVATSVEGGETQYF. Here the CDR3 DNA reads TGTGCCAGCAGCGTAGCTACTAGTGTCGAGGGAGGGGAGACCCAGTACTTC.

This chain joins TRBV2 and TRBJ2-3; maybe TRBD2 (6 bases). V was cut by 6 bases and J by 0 bases, with 16 bases left in between. The CDR3 length is 16 residues. Germline V CDR1 and CDR2: SNHLY, FYNNEI. CDR3 nucleotides: TGTGCCAGCAGGAGAGAAGCGGGTGCTAGCACAGATACGCAGTATTTT. As protein: CASRREAGASTDTQYF.

This chain connects TRBV25-1 to TRBJ2-7; possible D gene TRBD1, 5 bases. This CDR3 is 16 amino acids long. Trimming cost V 3 bases and J 2 bases, with 17 bases left between them. The germline V gene has CDR1 MGHDK and CDR2 SYGVNS. DNA for the CDR3: TGTGCCAGCAGTGATACCGCCTCAGGGTCTCCCTACGAGCAGTACTTC. It yields the protein CASSDTASGSPYEQYF.

The rearrangement joins TRBV2 to TRBJ1-5; D uncertain. V gave up 6 bases and J gave up 1 base, with 10 bases separating them. Germline CDR1 is SNHLY and CDR2 is FYNNEI. This CDR3 is built from 14 residues. CDR3 sequence reads: CASRRESSNQPQHF. The CDR3 DNA reads TGTGCCAGCAGGAGGGAGTCGAGCAATCAGCCCCAGCATTTT.

The V call is TRBV9, the J call TRBJ1-6; TRBD1 is a possible D gene (6 bases). Germline CDR1 SGDLS, CDR2 YYNGEE. V lost 3 bases and J 9 bases, leaving 16 bases between the germline ends. The CDR3 length is 15 residues. The CDR3 DNA reads as TGTGCCAGCAGCGCCGAAGGGGGGGGGTTTTCACCCCTCCACTTT. As protein: CASSAEGGGFSPLHF.